The rows below give T cell receptor beta chains drawn from one sample of a study of cytomegalovirus exposure and HLA in healthy donors. The repertoire was sequenced with immunoSEQ multiplex PCR; TCRdb's copy has only in-frame clones and lacks some. In the table there are 150,000 to 200,000 clones, around 85% of which are singletons. Material: PBMCs. These receptors were taken from a man aged 18 to 35 in good health and CMV-seropositive. CDR3s include the opening cysteine and the closing phenylalanine or tryptophan. A D gene is named only where the DNA matches it firmly. Clone size is stated in some rows and not others, as once, few, many or a class when expanded.

TRBJ2-5 TRBV18 - - TGTGCCAGCTCACCAGGAGCGGAAGAGACCCAGTACTTC CASSPGAEETQYF
TRBJ2-3 TRBV5-4 - - TGTGCCAGCAGCTTGGTAGCCCAGCCGAACACAGATACGCAGTATTTT CASSLVAQPNTDTQYF
TRBJ2-6 TRBV6-5 - - TGTGCCAGCAGTTTTCAACAGGGCTCTGGGGCCAACGTCCTGACTTTC CASSFQQGSGANVLTF
TRBJ1-5 TRBV5-1 - few TGCGCCAGCAGCTTGGTACAGCAGCCCCAGCATTTT CASSLVQQPQHF
TRBJ1-2 TRBV11-3 TRBD1 - TGTGCCAGCAGCTTCGGAGCACAGGGGGCGCCTGGCTACACCTTC CASSFGAQGAPGYTF
TRBJ2-7 TRBV5-4 - - TGTGCCAGCAGCTTGGAACAGGGAATGAGAGTGGAGCAGTACTTC CASSLEQGMRVEQYF
TRBJ1-1 TRBV7-9 - - TGTGCCAGCACCTTCGGGGGAGGGAACACTGAAGCTTTCTTT CASTFGGGNTEAFF
TRBJ1-2 TRBV7-9 TRBD1 - TGTGCCAGCAGCGGATGGACAGGGGCCGTAGGGGGCTACACCTTC CASSGWTGAVGGYTF
TRBJ1-2 TRBV18 TRBD1 - TGTGCCAGCTCACCACCCGACAGGGGCGACGTTAACTATGGCTACACCTTC CASSPPDRGDVNYGYTF
TRBJ2-7 TRBV7-2 TRBD1 - TGTGCCAGCAGCTTAGCCCAAGGGGGCTATAGGAACGAGCAGTACTTC CASSLAQGGYRNEQYF
TRBJ2-5 TRBV29-1 TRBD1 - TGCAGCGTTGCCCGGGACAGGGGTGAGACCCAGTACTTC CSVARDRGETQYF
TRBJ2-2 TRBV30 - - TGTGCCTGGAGGTATCCCGGGGAGGCCGGGGAGCTGTTTTTT CAWRYPGEAGELFF
TRBJ1-2 TRBV5-1 TRBD1 - TGCGCCAGCAGCTTGGGGGGACAGGGAGAGTATGGCTACACCTTC CASSLGGQGEYGYTF
TRBJ2-7 TRBV4-1 - - TGCGCCAGCAGCCTCCTAGGGGGGGGGAGCTACGAGCAGTACTTC CASSLLGGGSYEQYF
TRBJ2-2 TRBV10-1 TRBD2 - TGCGCCAGCAGTGGTATAGCGGGAAACACCGGGGAGCTGTTTTTT CASSGIAGNTGELFF
TRBJ1-5 TRBV6-1 - - TGTGCCAGCAGGGAGAGTAATAGCAATCAGCCCCAGCATTTT CASRESNSNQPQHF
TRBJ1-2 TRBV4-1 - - TGCGCCAGCAGCCTCTCAGACAGGAGCTATGGCTACACCTTC CASSLSDRSYGYTF
TRBJ2-3 TRBV19 TRBD2 - TGTGCCAGTAGTATAGATGACCTAGCGGGAGGGCCCTTCACAGATACGCAGTATTTT CASSIDDLAGGPFTDTQYF
TRBJ2-1 TRBV11-3 TRBD1 - TGTGCCAGCAGCCCGCGGACAGGGGCTCAAATGTCCTACAATGAGCAGTTCTTC CASSPRTGAQMSYNEQFF
TRBJ1-5 TRBV4-2 - - TGTGCCAGCAGCCAGGGGGGGCTTCTTCCCCAGCATTTT CASSQGGLLPQHF
TRBJ2-7 TRBV30 TRBD2 - TGTGCCTGTATCCTTGGGACTAGCGGCTACGAGCAGTACTTC CACILGTSGYEQYF
TRBJ1-1 TRBV9 TRBD1 once TGTGCCAGCAGCGAGGACAGGGTCGGCACTGAAGCTTTCTTT CASSEDRVGTEAFF
TRBJ2-1 TRBV19 - - TGTGCCAGTAGGATGAGGGCCAGCAATGAGCAGTTCTTC CASRMRASNEQFF